This T cell receptor (beta chain) emerged from a study of control samples from healthy donors and cancer patients (dated by TCRdb to the early 2020s). On this clone itself: What antigen it recognizes has not been identified. Per-base qualities were not stored, and no clone one base away is much larger.

Libraries were prepared through the immunoSEQ multiplex PCR assay. TCRdb obtained this table from immuneACCESS and retained in-frame rearrangements with V and J assigned. These tables miss some clones; where compared with another copy, unresolved V genes account for less than half of the shortfall, and the remainder is unexplained. This sample has 85,000 to 90,000 clones in its table, and more than 70% of those were observed once. The leading ten clones occupy 2.1% of the sample. The sample taken for sequencing was blood. The sequence was collected from a woman between 35 and 50 years old in good health.

The DNA reads TGTGCCACCAGTGTGGACGCCTATGGCTACACCTTC. It translates to CATSVDAYGYTF. The chain couples TRBV24-1 to TRBJ1-2; the D gene cannot be resolved reliably. Trimming takes 5 bases from V and 4 bases from J, and the germline ends sit 7 bases apart. CDR3 length: 12 amino acids, cysteine to phenylalanine. This entry keeps only the CDR3 DNA: 36 bases, framed from base 1. CDR1 and CDR2 (KGHDR, SFDVKD) derive from the germline V gene.